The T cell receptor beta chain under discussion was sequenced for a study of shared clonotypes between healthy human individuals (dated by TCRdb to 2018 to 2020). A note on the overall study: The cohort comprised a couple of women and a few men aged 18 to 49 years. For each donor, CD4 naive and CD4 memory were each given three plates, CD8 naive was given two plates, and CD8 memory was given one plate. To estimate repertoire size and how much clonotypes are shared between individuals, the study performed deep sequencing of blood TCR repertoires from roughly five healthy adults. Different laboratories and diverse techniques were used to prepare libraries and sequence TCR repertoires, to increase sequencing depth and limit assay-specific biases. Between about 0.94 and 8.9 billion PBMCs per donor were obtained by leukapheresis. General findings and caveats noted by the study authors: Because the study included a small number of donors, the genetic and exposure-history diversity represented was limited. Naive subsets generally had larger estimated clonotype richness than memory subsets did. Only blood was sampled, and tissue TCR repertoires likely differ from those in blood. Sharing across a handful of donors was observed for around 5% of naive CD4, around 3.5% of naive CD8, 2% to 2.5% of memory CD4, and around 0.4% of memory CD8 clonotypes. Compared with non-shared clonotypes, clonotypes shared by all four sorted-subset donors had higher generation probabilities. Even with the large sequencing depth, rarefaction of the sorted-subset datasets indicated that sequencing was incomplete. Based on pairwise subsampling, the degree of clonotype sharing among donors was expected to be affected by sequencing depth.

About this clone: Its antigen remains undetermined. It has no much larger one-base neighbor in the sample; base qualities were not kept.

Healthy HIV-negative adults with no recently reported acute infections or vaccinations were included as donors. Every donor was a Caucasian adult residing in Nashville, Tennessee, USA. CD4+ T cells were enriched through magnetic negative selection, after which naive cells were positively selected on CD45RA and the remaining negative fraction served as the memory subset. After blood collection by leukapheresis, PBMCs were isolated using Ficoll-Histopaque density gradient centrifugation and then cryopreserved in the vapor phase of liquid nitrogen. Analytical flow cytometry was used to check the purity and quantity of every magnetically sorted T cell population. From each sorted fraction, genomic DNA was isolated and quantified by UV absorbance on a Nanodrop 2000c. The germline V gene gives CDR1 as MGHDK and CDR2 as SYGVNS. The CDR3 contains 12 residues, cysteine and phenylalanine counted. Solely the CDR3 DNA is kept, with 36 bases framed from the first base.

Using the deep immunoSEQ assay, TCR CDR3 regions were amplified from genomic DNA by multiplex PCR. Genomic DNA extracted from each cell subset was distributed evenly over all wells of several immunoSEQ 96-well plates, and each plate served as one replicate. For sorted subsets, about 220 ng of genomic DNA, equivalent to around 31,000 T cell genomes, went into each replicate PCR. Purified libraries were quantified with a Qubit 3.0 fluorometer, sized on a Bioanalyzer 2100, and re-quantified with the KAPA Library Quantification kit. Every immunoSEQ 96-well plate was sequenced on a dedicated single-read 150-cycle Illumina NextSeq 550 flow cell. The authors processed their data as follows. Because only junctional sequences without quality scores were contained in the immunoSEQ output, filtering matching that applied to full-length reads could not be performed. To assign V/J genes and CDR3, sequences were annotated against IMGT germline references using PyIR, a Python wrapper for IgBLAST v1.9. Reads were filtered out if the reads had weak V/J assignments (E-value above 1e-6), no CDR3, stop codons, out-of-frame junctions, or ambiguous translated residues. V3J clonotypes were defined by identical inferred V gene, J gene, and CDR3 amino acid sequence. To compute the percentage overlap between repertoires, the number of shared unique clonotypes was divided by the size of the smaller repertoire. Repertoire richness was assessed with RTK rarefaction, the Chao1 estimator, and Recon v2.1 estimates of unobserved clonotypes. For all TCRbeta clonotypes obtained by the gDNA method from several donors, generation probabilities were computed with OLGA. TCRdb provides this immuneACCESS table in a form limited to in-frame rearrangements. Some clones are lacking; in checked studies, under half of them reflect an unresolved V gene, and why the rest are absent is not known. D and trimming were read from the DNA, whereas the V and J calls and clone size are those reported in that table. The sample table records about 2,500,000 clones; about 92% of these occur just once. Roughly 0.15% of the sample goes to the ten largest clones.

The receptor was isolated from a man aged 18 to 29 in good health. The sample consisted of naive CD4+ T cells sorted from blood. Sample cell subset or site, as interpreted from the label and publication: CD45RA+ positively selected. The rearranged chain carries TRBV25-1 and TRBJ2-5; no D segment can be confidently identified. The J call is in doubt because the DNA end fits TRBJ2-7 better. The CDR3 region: CASSEGGIEQYF. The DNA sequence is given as TGTGCCAGCAGTGAAGGTGGGATCGAGCAGTACTTC.